This T cell receptor (beta chain) was recovered during a study of T cells in Graves' hyperthyroidism and ophthalmopathy. Points from the study as a whole: Researchers report that a 13 V-J model separated ophthalmopathy from stable hyperthyroidism.

In its sample, this clonotype was seen a few times. Its antigen is currently unknown. RNA transcripts yielded amplified TCR beta CDR3 regions. Carried out on the TCR CDR3, a first-round RT-PCR used the HTBI primer set. TCRdb re-analysed the multiplex PCR reads in MiXCR, keeping a single row per CDR3 protein. This sample has fewer than 350,000 distinct CDR3 sequences, with around a fifth found just once. The CDR3 extends over 12 amino acids. The V end was cut by 2 bases, the J end by 3 bases, with 6 bases between. Germline CDR1 SQVTM, CDR2 ANQGSEA. The receptor was derived from a man between 45 and 60 years old with Graves' ophthalmopathy. The sequenced sample was blood. V and J are TRBV29-1 and TRBJ2-3, with unresolved D. The CDR3 here is CSVEIGTDTQYF. CDR3 DNA sequence: TGCAGCGTTGAAATAGGGACAGATACGCAGTATTTT.